The 2 T cell receptor beta chains below all came from one sample that was sequenced in a study of OX40 agonist ivuxolimab in advanced cancers. Libraries were built with the immunoSEQ multiplex PCR assay. This is the immuneACCESS table as TCRdb keeps it, with only in-frame sequences that have V and J called. A part of the clones is gone; compared with another copy, unresolved V genes explain less than half, and the rest is unexplained. The sample table lists about 67,000 clones, approximately 81% of them with a count of one. The top ten hold approximately 2% of the sample. Sequences were derived from CD4+ or CD8+ T cells sorted from blood, sampled in a trial of the OX40 agonist ivuxolimab. The receptor set was obtained from an adult with an advanced solid tumor such as melanoma, head and neck, liver or kidney cancer.

V is TRBV27 and J is TRBJ1-2, with D tentatively TRBD1 (5 bases). The CDR3 runs to 14 residues. With 6 bases removed from V and 3 bases from J, the gap between germline ends came to 14 bases. Germline assignment: CDR1 MNHEY and CDR2 SMNVEV (reference sequence). The CDR3, as DNA: TGTGCCAGCAGAACCCGGGACGGAGACTATGGCTACACCTTC. Its protein product is CASRTRDGDYGYTF.

This clone showed up just a few times. The chain links TRBV21-1 to TRBJ2-2; no DNA check was done on the table's D call, TRBD2. TRBV21-1 is reported as a pseudogene. The CDR3 is 19 residues long. The CDR3, as DNA: TGTGCCAGCAGTAACGAAAGGGAGGGGGAATTAGCGGTGACCGGGGAGCTGTTTTTT. It specifies CASSNEREGELAVTGELFF.